A single sample is the source of the 7 T cell receptor beta chains below, sequenced in a study of blood T cell repertoires in COVID-19. Libraries were prepared by immunoSEQ multiplex PCR; TCRdb keeps only in-frame clonotypes and omits some of them. The sample shows approximately 130,000 clones, approximately 77% of them seen only once. The sample was peripheral blood. The receptors here all came from an older man with acute or convalescent COVID-19.

The rearrangement uses TRBV5-1 and TRBJ2-1, with D possibly being TRBD1 (6 bases). Germline-derived CDR1 and CDR2 are SGHRS and YFSETQ. With 0 bases removed from V and 3 bases from J, the gap between germline ends came to 10 bases. The CDR3 runs 15 residues. CDR3 sequence (DNA): TGCGCCAGCAGCTTGGGGGGACAAAACTACAATGAGCAGTTCTTC. It yields the protein CASSLGGQNYNEQFF.

The chain couples TRBV7-2 to TRBJ2-1; 13 bases are a match to TRBD2. In germline, CDR1 is SGHTA, CDR2 FQGNSA. This CDR3 has 16 amino acids. The ends lost 3 bases at V and 9 bases at J; junction bases unmatched: 8. CDR3: CASSFGLAGVSPEQFF. In nucleotides, the CDR3 is TGTGCCAGCAGCTTTGGACTAGCGGGGGTTTCCCCTGAGCAGTTCTTC.

This clone was seen only once. V and J are TRBV6-1 and TRBJ2-5; possibly TRBD2 for D (6 bases). The CDR3 consists of 16 residues. Germline V CDR1 and CDR2: MNHNS, SASEGT. With 0 bases removed from V and 4 bases from J, the gap between germline ends came to 15 bases. The CDR3 nucleotides read TGTGCCAGCAGTGAAGCGCTTCGTTGGGGAGGAGAGACCCAGTACTTC. Its protein is CASSEALRWGGETQYF.

The CDR3: CASSQGTGTGNTIYF. The CDR3 DNA is TGCGCCAGCAGCCAAGGGACAGGGACTGGAAACACCATATATTTT. The chain has TRBV4-1 and TRBJ1-3, with 8 bases lining up with TRBD1. V lost 1 base to trimming and J lost 2 bases; unmatched junction nucleotides: 1. This CDR3 has 15 residues. Germline CDR1 and CDR2: MGHRA and YSYEKL.

The chain couples TRBV11-3 to TRBJ1-1, with D unresolved. V lost 5 bases and J lost 0, with 13 bases in between. Germline values: CDR1 SGHNT, CDR2 YENEEA. The CDR3 is made up of 15 amino acids. The CDR3 sequence: CASSAGIGLNTEAFF. CDR3 coding DNA: TGTGCCAGCAGCGCCGGGATTGGGTTGAACACTGAAGCTTTCTTT.

In its sample, this clone was seen a few times. The J gene is TRBJ1-2, the V gene TRBV10-3, with 8 nucleotides matching TRBD1. This CDR3 comprises 14 residues. Per the germline V gene, CDR1 is ENHRY and CDR2 is SYGVKD. The ends lost 4 bases at V and 4 bases at J; junction bases unmatched: 5. The CDR3 DNA reads as TGTGCCATCAGTGGGTCAGGGGGCGGCTATGGCTACACCTTC. Translating it yields CAISGSGGGYGYTF.

This chain joins TRBV6-5 and TRBJ2-3, with a possible D match to TRBD2 (5 bases). The germline V and J ends were trimmed by 10 bases and 2 bases, with 10 bases remaining between them. CDR1 and CDR2 (germline): MNHEY, SVGAGI. The CDR3 has 12 amino acids. As DNA, the CDR3 is TGTGCCACCCGGACTGACACAGATACGCAGTATTTT. Its protein is CATRTDTDTQYF.